The 18 T cell receptor beta chains listed next were all sequenced from one sample in a study of HIV-infected patients and healthy controls. cDNA was made from 500 ng RNA using alpha and beta constant primers. Alpha and beta chain libraries were made separately by chain-specific third strand synthesis with multiplexing indices. From the 5' RACE reads, TCRdb called clonotypes with MiXCR, one entry per CDR3 protein. Among around 19,000 distinct CDR3 sequences listed, approximately 9.6% were seen once. The repertoire came from unfractionated whole blood and reflected all unsorted peripheral T cells. Sequencing input: blood. The receptors shown here come from an adult in good health.

This clonotype ranks as medium-sized. The J gene is TRBJ1-3, the V gene TRBV20-1, with unresolved D. CDR3 size: 14 residues. Germline V gene data show CDR1 as DFQATT and CDR2 as SNEGSKA (reference sequence). V lost 1 base, J lost 3 bases, and 10 bases lay in between. CDR3 protein: CSARVHVGGNTIYF. The CDR3 bases are TGCAGTGCTAGAGTTCATGTTGGTGGAAACACCATATATTTT.

This clonotype turned up a few times. This chain links TRBV9 with TRBJ2-2; D is perhaps TRBD2 (6 bases). V was trimmed by 0 bases and J by 6 bases, leaving 15 bases between them. The CDR3 contains 16 residues. CDR1 SGDLS and CDR2 YYNGEE come from the germline V gene. In DNA, the CDR3 is TGTGCCAGCAGCGTAGTCGCTGGGCGGAGGGCCGGGGAGCTGTTTTTT. Protein sequence: CASSVVAGRRAGELFF.

This clonotype was recorded a few times. For the CDR3, the DNA is TGTGCCAGCAGTCCGAGCGGGACTCCGGGTTCTCAGCCCCAGCATTTT. As protein: CASSPSGTPGSQPQHF. This chain links TRBV28 with TRBJ1-5; TRBD1 might be the D (5 bases). V lost 5 bases to trimming and J lost 6 bases, with 20 bases between them. The germline V gene has CDR1 MDHEN and CDR2 SYDVKM. This CDR3 has 16 residues.

In its sample, this clonotype was seen many times. This sequence joins TRBV5-1 and TRBJ2-4; D is unresolved. Trimming left V 0 bases short and J 5 bases short, with 12 bases between. The CDR3 spans 15 residues. Germline lookup yields CDR1 SGHRS and CDR2 YFSETQ. The CDR3 DNA reads TGCGCCAGCAGCTTGGAGGTCTTTAGCCAAAACATTCAGTACTTC. Its protein product is CASSLEVFSQNIQYF.

This clonotype was seen ten or more times. The chain joins TRBV7-9 to TRBJ2-7; 7 positions agree with TRBD2. The CDR3 contains 15 residues. Per the germline V gene, CDR1 is SEHNR and CDR2 is FQNEAQ (reference sequence). Trimming removed 5 bases from V and 5 bases from J; junction bases left unmatched: 12. The CDR3 sequence: CASSAAGSSGNEQYF. CDR3 sequence (DNA): TGTGCCAGCAGCGCAGCGGGATCTTCCGGCAACGAGCAGTACTTC.

This clonotype was found many times. The CDR3, as DNA: TGTGCCAGCAGCAACAGGTTTAGGGGCAATCAGCCCCAGCATTTT. Its translation: CASSNRFRGNQPQHF. The chain links TRBV12-3 or TRBV12-4 to TRBJ1-5; perhaps TRBD1 as D (5 bases). Trimming cost V 6 bases and J 2 bases, with 14 bases left between them. The CDR3 is 15 residues long.

In its sample, this clonotype was seen many times. CDR3 region: CASHATGNWDTEAFF. CDR3 coding DNA: TGTGCCAGCCACGCGACAGGCAACTGGGACACTGAAGCTTTCTTT. This chain connects TRBV19 to TRBJ1-1; D might be TRBD1 (6 bases). Germline CDR1 and CDR2: LNHDA and SQIVND (reference sequence). Trimming took 9 bases from V and 3 from J, leaving 20 bases between them. The CDR3 extends over 15 amino acids.

This clonotype appeared many times. The chain has TRBV27 and TRBJ2-5; D tentatively fits TRBD1 or TRBD2 (5 bases each). Germline lookup yields CDR1 MNHEY and CDR2 SMNVEV (reference sequence). The CDR3 contains 17 residues. V shed 3 bases and J shed 1 base, with 18 bases lying between them. The CDR3 DNA is TGTGCCAGCAGTTTCGTATCGGGGCCGAATCGCCAAGAGACCCAGTACTTC. Encoded protein: CASSFVSGPNRQETQYF.

This clonotype was seen a few times. This rearrangement joins TRBV4-1 to TRBJ1-2; no clear D gene. Germline CDR1 and CDR2: MGHRA and YSYEKL. The length of the CDR3 is 11 residues. The V end lost 5 bases, the J end lost 5 bases, and 6 bases lay between the germline ends. DNA of the CDR3: TGCGCCAGCAGCGGAAGTTATGGCTACACCTTC. Protein product: CASSGSYGYTF.

In this sample, this clonotype turned up a few times. J is TRBJ1-6 and V is TRBV7-6, with D possibly TRBD1 on 6 matching bases. V lost 0 bases to trimming and J lost 9 bases, with 12 bases between them. There are 15 residues in the CDR3. In germline, CDR1 is SGHVS, CDR2 FNYEAQ. The CDR3 reads CASSLAQGVGSPLHF. The CDR3 DNA reads as TGTGCCAGCAGCTTAGCACAGGGAGTGGGTTCACCCCTCCACTTT. Full variable domain (missing parts from reference TRBV7-6 and TRBJ1-6): GAGVSQSPRYKVTKRGQDVALRCDPISGHVSLYWYRQALGQGPEFLTYFNYEAQQDKSGLPNDRFSAERPEGSISTLTIQRTEQRDSAMYRCASSLAQGVGSPLHFGNGTRLTVT.

At least ten counts were recorded for this clonotype. The chain joins TRBV5-4 to TRBJ2-3; 7 nucleotides match TRBD2. The CDR3 length is 16 residues. Germline V gives CDR1 SGHNT, CDR2 YYREEE (reference sequence). V shed 2 bases, J shed 0 bases, and the junction held 6 bases outside the gene matches. This CDR3 reads CASSLARGGSTDTQYF. CDR3 sequence (DNA): TGTGCCAGCAGCTTAGCTCGCGGGGGTAGCACAGATACGCAGTATTTT.

This clonotype has at least ten counts. The V call is TRBV5-1, the J call TRBJ2-2, with 9 bases that match TRBD1. The CDR3 has 16 amino acids. V was pared by 8 bases and J by 4 bases, with 12 bases of the junction left unmatched. CDR1 SGHRS and CDR2 YFSETQ come from the germline V gene. The CDR3 bases are TGCGCCAGTACTGAACTGGGACAGGGTACCACCGGGGAGCTGTTTTTT. This translates into CASTELGQGTTGELFF. Full variable domain (remainder filled in from reference TRBV5-1 and TRBJ2-2): KAGVTQTPRYLIKTRGQQVTLSCSPISGHRSVSWYQQTPGQGLQFLFEYFSETQRNKGNFPGRFSGRQFSNSRSEMNVSTLELGDSALYLCASTELGQGTTGELFFGEGSRLTVL.

This chain connects TRBV29-1 to TRBJ1-5; 8 bases match TRBD1. Per germline, CDR1 SQVTM and CDR2 ANQGSEA. The junction had 11 bases not matched to a gene; V was cut back by 6 bases and J by 4 bases. The CDR3 contains 15 residues. The DNA for the CDR3 is TGCAGCGTCTGCGACAGGGGATGTGAGAATCAGCCCCAGCATTTT. Protein product: CSVCDRGCENQPQHF.

This clonotype was detected many times. The chain is built from TRBV7-9 and TRBJ2-2; D remains unclear. Trimming removed 1 base from V and 4 bases from J, with 7 bases in between. CDR3 length: 14 residues. CDR1 and CDR2 from the germline V gene are SEHNR and FQNEAQ (reference sequence). This CDR3 is CASSLGDGTGELFF. The CDR3 DNA follows: TGTGCCAGCAGCTTAGGGGATGGCACCGGGGAGCTGTTTTTT.

This clonotype occurred many times. The chain uses TRBV20-1 and TRBJ2-3, with TRBD1 matching over 10 bases. Trimming took 8 bases from V and 2 from J; bases not matched to a gene: 10. Per the germline V gene, CDR1 is DFQATT and CDR2 is SNEGSKA (reference sequence). This CDR3 is built from 15 residues. Written as DNA, the CDR3 is TGCAGTTCGCTGCCGGGACAGGGGTTCACAGATACGCAGTATTTT. Translated, it gives CSSLPGQGFTDTQYF.

The rearrangement links TRBV4-3 to TRBJ2-5; D is possibly TRBD1 (6 bases). The germline V gene encodes CDR1 LGHNA and CDR2 YSLEER. This CDR3 contains 13 residues. Trimming stripped 5 bases from V and 3 bases from J, with 10 bases between. This chain's CDR3 is CASSKWTEETQYF. Written as DNA, the CDR3 is TGCGCCAGCAGCAAATGGACAGAAGAGACCCAGTACTTC.

Within the sample, this clonotype is medium-sized. The chain recombines TRBV4-3 with TRBJ2-2; 10 nucleotides agree with TRBD1. V lost 2 bases and J lost 6; bases outside the gene matches: 6. This CDR3 region has 16 residues. CDR1 and CDR2 (germline): LGHNA, YSLEER. This CDR3 reads CASSQLTGGGSGELFF. In DNA, the CDR3 is TGCGCCAGCAGCCAATTGACAGGGGGCGGTTCCGGGGAGCTGTTTTTT.

This clonotype was observed many times. The J gene is TRBJ1-1, the V gene TRBV20-1, with D unresolved. The CDR3 sequence is 14 residues long. In germline, CDR1 is DFQATT, CDR2 SNEGSKA (reference sequence). Between the trimmed V and J ends, which lost 0 bases and 1 base, there was a span of 9 bases. The CDR3 reads CSARDRTGNTEAFF. For the CDR3, the DNA is TGCAGTGCTAGAGATCGAACGGGGAACACTGAAGCTTTCTTT.